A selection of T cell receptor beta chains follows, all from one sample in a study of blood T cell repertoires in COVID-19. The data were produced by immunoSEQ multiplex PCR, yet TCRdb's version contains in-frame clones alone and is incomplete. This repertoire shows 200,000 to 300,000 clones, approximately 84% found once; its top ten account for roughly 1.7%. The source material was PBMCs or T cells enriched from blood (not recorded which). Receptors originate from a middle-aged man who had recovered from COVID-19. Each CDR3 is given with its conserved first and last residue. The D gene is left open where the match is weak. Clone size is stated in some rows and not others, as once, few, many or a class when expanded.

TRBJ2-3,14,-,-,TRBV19,CASSKTGNTDTQYF,TGTGCCAGTAGTAAAACAGGCAACACAGATACGCAGTATTTT
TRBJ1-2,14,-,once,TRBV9,CASSPRIENYGYTF,TGTGCCAGCAGCCCCCGAATTGAGAACTATGGCTACACCTTC
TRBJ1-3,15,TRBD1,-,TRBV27,CASSLNRGSGNTIYF,TGTGCCAGCAGTTTGAACAGGGGTTCTGGAAACACCATATATTTT
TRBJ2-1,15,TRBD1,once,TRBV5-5,CASSPGTGLGNEQFF,TGTGCCAGCAGCCCTGGGACAGGTCTAGGAAATGAGCAGTTCTTC
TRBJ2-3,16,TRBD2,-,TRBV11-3,CASSLGGSLSTDTQYF,TGTGCCAGCAGCTTAGGCGGGAGCTTGAGCACAGATACGCAGTATTTT
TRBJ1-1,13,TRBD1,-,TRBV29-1,CSIQTGGDTEAFF,TGCAGCATCCAAACAGGGGGCGACACTGAAGCTTTCTTT
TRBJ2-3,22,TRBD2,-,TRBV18,CASSHRAGDSGTSGTRTDTQYF,TGTGCCAGCTCACACAGAGCAGGGGACAGTGGGACTAGCGGAACCCGCACAGATACGCAGTATTTT
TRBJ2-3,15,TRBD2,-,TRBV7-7,CASSLGLAGSDTQYF,TGTGCCAGCAGCTTGGGACTAGCGGGATCAGATACGCAGTATTTT
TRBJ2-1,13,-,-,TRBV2,CASSVTYYNEQFF,TGTGCCAGCAGTGTGACTTACTACAATGAGCAGTTCTTC
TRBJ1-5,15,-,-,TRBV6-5,CASRRGQDSNQPQHF,TGTGCCAGCAGGAGGGGACAAGATAGCAATCAGCCCCAGCATTTT
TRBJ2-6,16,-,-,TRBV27,CASSLNGGAGANVLTF,TGTGCCAGCAGTTTAAACGGCGGGGCTGGGGCCAACGTCCTGACTTTC
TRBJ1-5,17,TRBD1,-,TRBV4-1,CASSQVFGPGGRQPQHF,TGCGCCAGCAGCCAAGTGTTCGGTCCAGGGGGCAGGCAGCCCCAGCATTTT
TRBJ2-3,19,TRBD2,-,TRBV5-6,CASSLTSVASGPSTDTQYF,TGTGCCAGCAGCTTGACTAGCGTAGCCAGCGGGCCGAGCACAGATACGCAGTATTTT
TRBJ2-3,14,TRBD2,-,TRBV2,CASSPGLLWDTQYF,TGTGCCAGCAGTCCGGGACTACTCTGGGATACGCAGTATTTT
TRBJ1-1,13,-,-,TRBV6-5,CASSYREGTEAFF,TGTGCCAGCAGTTACAGGGAGGGGACTGAAGCTTTCTTT
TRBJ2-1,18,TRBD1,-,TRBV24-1,CATSDSGQTLSSYNEQFF,TGTGCCACCAGTGATTCGGGACAGACATTAAGCTCCTACAATGAGCAGTTCTTC
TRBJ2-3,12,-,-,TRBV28,CASSLAPDTQYF,TGTGCCAGCAGCCTAGCGCCCGATACGCAGTATTTT
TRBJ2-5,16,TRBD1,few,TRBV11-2,CASSSAPRDRQETQYF,TGTGCCAGCAGCTCGGCCCCTCGGGACAGACAAGAGACCCAGTACTTC
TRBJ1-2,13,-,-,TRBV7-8,CASRQAANYGYTF,TGTGCCAGCAGGCAGGCAGCTAACTATGGCTACACCTTC
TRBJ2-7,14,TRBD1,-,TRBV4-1,CASSHPGQAYEQYF,TGCGCCAGCAGCCATCCGGGACAGGCCTACGAGCAGTACTTC
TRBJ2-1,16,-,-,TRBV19,CASNQGHGSSYNEQFF,TGTGCCAGTAATCAAGGACACGGCAGCTCCTACAATGAGCAGTTCTTC
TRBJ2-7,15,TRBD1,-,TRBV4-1,CASSQPGQGIYEQYF,TGCGCCAGCAGCCAGCCGGGACAGGGGATCTACGAGCAGTACTTC
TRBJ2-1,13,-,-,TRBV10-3,CAISEVRGTEQFF,TGTGCCATCAGTGAGGTTCGAGGAACTGAGCAGTTCTTC
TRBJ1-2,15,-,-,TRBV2,CASSSSAASGGGYTF,TGTGCCAGCAGTTCCTCCGCCGCTTCGGGGGGTGGCTACACCTTC
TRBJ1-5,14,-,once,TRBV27,CASSVQGWNQPQHF,TGTGCCAGCAGTGTACAGGGCTGGAATCAGCCCCAGCATTTT
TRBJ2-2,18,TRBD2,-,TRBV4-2,CASSQVFSGAGNTGELFF,TGTGCCAGCAGCCAAGTGTTTAGCGGGGCTGGTAACACCGGGGAGCTGTTTTTT
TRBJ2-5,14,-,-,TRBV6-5,CASFDSPYQETQYF,TGTGCCAGCTTCGACAGCCCGTACCAAGAGACCCAGTACTTC
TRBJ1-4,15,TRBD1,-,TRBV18,CASSPRQGRGEKLFF,TGTGCCAGCTCACCACGACAGGGTAGGGGTGAAAAACTGTTTTTT
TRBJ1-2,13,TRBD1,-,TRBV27,CASSLYRGYGYTF,TGTGCCAGCAGTTTATACAGGGGCTATGGCTACACCTTC
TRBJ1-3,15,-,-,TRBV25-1,CASKSSGGSGNTIYF,TGTGCCAGCAAATCGTCAGGAGGGTCTGGAAACACCATATATTTT
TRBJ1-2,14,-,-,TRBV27,CASSLYGVAYGYTF,TGTGCCAGCAGTTTGTACGGGGTCGCCTATGGCTACACCTTC
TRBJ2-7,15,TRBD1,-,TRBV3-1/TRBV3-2,CASRTTGGRSYEQYF,TGTGCCAGCAGAACCACAGGGGGCCGCTCCTACGAGCAGTACTTC
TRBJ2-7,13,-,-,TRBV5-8,CASSLGQIYEQYF,TGTGCCAGCAGCTTGGGACAGATTTACGAGCAGTACTTC
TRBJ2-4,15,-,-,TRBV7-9,CASSLPGLVENIQYF,TGTGCCAGCAGCCTACCCGGACTTGTGGAAAACATTCAGTACTTC
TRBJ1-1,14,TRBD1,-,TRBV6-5,CASRNDRQGLLAFF,TGTGCCAGCAGGAACGACAGACAGGGATTACTAGCTTTCTTT
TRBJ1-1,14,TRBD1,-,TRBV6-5,CASSETGMNTEAFF,TGTGCCAGCAGCGAGACAGGGATGAACACTGAAGCTTTCTTT